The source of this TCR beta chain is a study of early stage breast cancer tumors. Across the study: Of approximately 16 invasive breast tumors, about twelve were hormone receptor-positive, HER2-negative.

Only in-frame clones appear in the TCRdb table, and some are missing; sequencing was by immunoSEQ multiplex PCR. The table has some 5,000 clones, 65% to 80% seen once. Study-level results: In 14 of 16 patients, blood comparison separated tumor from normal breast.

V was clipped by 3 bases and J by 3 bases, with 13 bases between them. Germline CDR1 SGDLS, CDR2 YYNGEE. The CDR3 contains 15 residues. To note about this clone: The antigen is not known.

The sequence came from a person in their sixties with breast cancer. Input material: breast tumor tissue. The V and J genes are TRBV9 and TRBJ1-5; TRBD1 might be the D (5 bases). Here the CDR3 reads CASSATGQLNQPQHF. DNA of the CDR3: TGTGCCAGCAGCGCGACGGGGCAGCTCAATCAGCCCCAGCATTTT.